This T cell receptor beta chain was identified in a study of shared clonotypes between healthy human individuals. The naive CD8 population came from CD45RO-negative cells selected for CCR7, without terminally differentiated effector memory CD45RA+ cells. The CDR3 runs to 13 residues. Deletions cut 0 bases from V and 4 bases from J, with 7 bases between. The germline gives CDR1 SGDLS, CDR2 YYNGEE. A single count supports this clone. Assay used: immunoSEQ multiplex PCR; TCRdb lists only in-frame clones, some missing. The sample shows some 2 million clones, about 94% of them seen only once. Sequencing input: naive CD8+ T cells sorted from blood. This sequence originates from a man younger than 30 in good health. The chain couples TRBV9 to TRBJ1-2; D is undetermined. The CDR3 reads CASSVGMGYGYTF. The DNA of the CDR3 is TGTGCCAGCAGCGTAGGGATGGGCTATGGCTACACCTTC.